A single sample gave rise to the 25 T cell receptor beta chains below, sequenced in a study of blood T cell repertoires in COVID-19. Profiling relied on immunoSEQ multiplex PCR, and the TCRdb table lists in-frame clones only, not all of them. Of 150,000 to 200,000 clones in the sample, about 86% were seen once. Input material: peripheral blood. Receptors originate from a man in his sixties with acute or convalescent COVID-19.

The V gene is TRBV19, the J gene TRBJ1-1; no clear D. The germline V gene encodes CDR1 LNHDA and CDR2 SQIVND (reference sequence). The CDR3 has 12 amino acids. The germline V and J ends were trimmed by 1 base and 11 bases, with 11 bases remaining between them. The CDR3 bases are TGTGCCAGTAGTATAGGTCAGTTGGAGGCTTTCTTT. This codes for CASSIGQLEAFF.

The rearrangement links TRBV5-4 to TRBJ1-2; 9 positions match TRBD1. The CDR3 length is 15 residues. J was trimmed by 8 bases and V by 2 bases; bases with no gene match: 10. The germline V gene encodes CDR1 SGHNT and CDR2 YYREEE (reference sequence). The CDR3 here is CASSLPGTGPRGYTF. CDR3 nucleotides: TGTGCCAGCAGCTTACCCGGGACAGGGCCCCGGGGCTACACCTTC.

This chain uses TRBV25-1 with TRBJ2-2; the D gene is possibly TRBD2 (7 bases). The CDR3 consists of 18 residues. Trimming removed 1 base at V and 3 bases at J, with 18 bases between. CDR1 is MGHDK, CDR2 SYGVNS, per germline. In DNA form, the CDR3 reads TGTGCCAGCAGTGAATTGGGGGGGGCGGACAGACACACCGGGGAGCTGTTTTTT. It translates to CASSELGGADRHTGELFF.

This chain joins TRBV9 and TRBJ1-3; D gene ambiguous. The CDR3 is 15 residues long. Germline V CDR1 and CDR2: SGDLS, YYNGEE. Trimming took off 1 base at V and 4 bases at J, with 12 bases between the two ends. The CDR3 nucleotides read TGTGCCAGCAGCGTACGAGCGGGCGGAGGAAACACCATATATTTT. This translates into CASSVRAGGGNTIYF. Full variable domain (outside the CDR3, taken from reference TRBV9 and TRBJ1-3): DSGVTQTPKHLITATGQRVTLRCSPRSGDLSVYWYQQSLDQGLQFLIQYYNGEERAKGNILERFSAQQFPDLHSELNLSSLELGDSALYFCASSVRAGGGNTIYFGEGSWLTVV.

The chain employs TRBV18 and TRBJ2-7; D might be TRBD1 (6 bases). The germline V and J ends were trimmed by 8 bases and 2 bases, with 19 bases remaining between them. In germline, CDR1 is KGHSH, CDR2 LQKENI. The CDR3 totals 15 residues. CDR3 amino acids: CASLWGQGITYEQYF. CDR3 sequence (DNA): TGTGCCAGCCTTTGGGGGCAGGGGATTACCTACGAGCAGTACTTC.

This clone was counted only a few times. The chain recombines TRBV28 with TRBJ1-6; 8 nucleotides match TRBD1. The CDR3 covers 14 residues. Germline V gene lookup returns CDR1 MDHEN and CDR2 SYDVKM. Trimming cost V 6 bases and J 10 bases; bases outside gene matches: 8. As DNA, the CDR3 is TGTGCCAGCAGCAGTGGACAGGGCGGATCACCCCTCCACTTT. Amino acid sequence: CASSSGQGGSPLHF.

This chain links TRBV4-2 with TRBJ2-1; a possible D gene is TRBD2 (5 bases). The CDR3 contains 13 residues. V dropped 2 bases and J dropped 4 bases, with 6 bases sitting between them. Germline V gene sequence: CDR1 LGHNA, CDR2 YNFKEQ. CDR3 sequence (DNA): TGTGCCAGCAGCCAAAGCGGATACAATGAGCAGTTCTTC. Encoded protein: CASSQSGYNEQFF.

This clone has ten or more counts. CDR3 nucleotides: TGTGCCACCAGTGTTGTGGGGGGGGACACCGGGGAGCTGTTTTTT. This sequence encodes CATSVVGGDTGELFF. The rearrangement links TRBV24-1 to TRBJ2-2, with 7 bases matching TRBD2. The CDR3 sequence is 15 residues long. V trimming: 5 bases; J trimming: 3 bases; junction bases outside the gene matches: 5. Germline lookup yields CDR1 KGHDR and CDR2 SFDVKD.

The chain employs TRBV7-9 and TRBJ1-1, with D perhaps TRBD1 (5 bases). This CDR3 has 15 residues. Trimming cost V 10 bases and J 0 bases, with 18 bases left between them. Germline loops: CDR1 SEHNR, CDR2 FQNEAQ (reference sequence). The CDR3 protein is CAIPKIDSLNTEAFF. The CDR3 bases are TGTGCCATCCCTAAAATTGACAGCCTGAACACTGAAGCTTTCTTT.

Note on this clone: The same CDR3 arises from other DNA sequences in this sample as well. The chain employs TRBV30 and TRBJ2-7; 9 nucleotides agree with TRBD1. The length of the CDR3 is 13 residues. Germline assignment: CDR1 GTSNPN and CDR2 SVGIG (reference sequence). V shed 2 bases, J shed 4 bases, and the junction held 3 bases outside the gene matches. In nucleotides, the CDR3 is TGTGCCTGGAGTCCGGGACAGGGATACGAGCAGTACTTC. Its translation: CAWSPGQGYEQYF.

This CDR3 reads CASSRADFTYNEQFF. Here the CDR3 DNA reads TGTGCCAGCAGTCGAGCGGACTTCACCTACAATGAGCAGTTCTTC. The V and J genes are TRBV2 and TRBJ2-1; tentative D call: TRBD2 (5 bases). The V gene's germline CDR1 is SNHLY and CDR2 FYNNEI. This CDR3 spans 15 amino acids. V dropped 5 bases and J dropped 2 bases, with 13 bases sitting between them.

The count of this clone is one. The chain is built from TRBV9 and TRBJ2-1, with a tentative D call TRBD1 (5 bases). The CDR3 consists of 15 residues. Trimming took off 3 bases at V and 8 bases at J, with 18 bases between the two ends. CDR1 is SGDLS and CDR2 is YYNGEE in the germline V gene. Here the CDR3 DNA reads TGTGCCAGCAGCGAGACAGTGAACGCCGCCGATGAGCAGTTCTTC. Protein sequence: CASSETVNAADEQFF.

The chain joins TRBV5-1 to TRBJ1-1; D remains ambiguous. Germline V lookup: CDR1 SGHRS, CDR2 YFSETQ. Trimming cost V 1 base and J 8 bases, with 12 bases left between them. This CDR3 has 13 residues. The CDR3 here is CASSLSIGGEAFF. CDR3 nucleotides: TGCGCCAGCAGCTTGAGTATTGGAGGAGAAGCTTTCTTT.

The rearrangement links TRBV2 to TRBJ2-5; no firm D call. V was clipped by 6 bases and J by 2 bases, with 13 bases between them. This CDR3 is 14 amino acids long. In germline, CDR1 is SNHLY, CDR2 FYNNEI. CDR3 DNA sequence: TGTGCCAGCAGAACCACCATCCTACAAGAGACCCAGTACTTC. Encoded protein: CASRTTILQETQYF.

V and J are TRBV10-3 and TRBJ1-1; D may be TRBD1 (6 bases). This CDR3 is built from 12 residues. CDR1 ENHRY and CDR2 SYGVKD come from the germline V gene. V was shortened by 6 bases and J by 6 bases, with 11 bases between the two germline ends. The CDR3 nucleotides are TGTGCCATCAGCAACAGGGTGGCTGAAGCTTTCTTT. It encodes CAISNRVAEAFF.

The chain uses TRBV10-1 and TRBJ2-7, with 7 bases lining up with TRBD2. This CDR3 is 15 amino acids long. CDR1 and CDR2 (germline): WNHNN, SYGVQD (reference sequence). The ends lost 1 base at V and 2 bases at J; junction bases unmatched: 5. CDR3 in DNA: TGCGCCAGCAGTGAGTTCCCTAGCGGACCCTACGAGCAGTACTTC. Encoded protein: CASSEFPSGPYEQYF.

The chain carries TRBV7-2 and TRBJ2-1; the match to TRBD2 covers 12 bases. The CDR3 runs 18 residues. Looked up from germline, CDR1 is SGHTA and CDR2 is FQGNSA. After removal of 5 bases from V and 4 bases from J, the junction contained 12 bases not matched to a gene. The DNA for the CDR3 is TGTGCCAGCAGCAAACCCGCTCGGGGGACTAGCGGGTACAATGAGCAGTTCTTC. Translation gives CASSKPARGTSGYNEQFF.

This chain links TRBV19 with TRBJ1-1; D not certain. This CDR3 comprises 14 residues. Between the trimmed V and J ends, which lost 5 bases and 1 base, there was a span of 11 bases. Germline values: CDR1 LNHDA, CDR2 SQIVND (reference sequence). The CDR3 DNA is TGTGCCAGTAGTCCTCCCCCCTGGAACACTGAAGCTTTCTTT. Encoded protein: CASSPPPWNTEAFF.

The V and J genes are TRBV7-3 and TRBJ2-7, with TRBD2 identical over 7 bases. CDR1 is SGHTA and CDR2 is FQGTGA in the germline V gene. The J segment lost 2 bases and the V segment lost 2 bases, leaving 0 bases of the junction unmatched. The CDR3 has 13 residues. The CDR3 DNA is TGTGCCAGCAGCTTAGCGGGGGCCTACGAGCAGTACTTC. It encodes CASSLAGAYEQYF.

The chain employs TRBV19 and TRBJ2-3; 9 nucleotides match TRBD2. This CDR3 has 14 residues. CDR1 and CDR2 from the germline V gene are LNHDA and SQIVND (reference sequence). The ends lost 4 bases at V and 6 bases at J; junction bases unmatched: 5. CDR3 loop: CASSTSGARDTQYF. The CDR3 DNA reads TGTGCCAGTAGTACTAGCGGGGCCAGGGATACGCAGTATTTT.

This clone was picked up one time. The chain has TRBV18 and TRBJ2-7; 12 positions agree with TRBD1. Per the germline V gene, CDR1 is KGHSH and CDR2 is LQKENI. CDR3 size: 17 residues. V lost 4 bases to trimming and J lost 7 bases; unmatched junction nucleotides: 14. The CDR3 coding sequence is TGTGCCAGCTCACAAAACTCCGCCGGGACAGGGGGCGGGGAGCAGTACTTC. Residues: CASSQNSAGTGGGEQYF.

The CDR3 DNA reads as TGTGCCAGCAGCTTAGTATACAGGGTCGGTGAGCAGTTCTTC. Its protein is CASSLVYRVGEQFF. The chain carries TRBV7-2 and TRBJ2-1, with D perhaps matching TRBD1 (6 bases). Trimming stripped 1 base from V and 9 bases from J, with 13 bases between. Germline lookup yields CDR1 SGHTA and CDR2 FQGNSA. This CDR3 has 14 amino acids.

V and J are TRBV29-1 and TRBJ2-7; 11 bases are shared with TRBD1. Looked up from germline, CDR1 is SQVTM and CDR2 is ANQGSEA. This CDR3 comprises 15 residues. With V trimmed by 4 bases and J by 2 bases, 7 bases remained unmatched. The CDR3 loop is CSVVPGTGGTYEQYF. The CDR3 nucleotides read TGCAGCGTTGTACCCGGGACAGGGGGGACCTACGAGCAGTACTTC.

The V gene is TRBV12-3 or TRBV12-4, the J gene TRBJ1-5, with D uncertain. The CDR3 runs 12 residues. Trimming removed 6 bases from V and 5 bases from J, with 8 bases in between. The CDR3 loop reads CASRAQDQPQHF. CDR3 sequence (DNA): TGTGCCAGCAGGGCCCAAGATCAGCCCCAGCATTTT.

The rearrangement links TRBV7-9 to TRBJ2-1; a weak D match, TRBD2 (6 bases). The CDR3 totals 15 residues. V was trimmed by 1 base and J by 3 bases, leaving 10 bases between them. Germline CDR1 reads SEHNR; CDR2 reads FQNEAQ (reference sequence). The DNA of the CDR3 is TGTGCCAGCAGCTTAGACGGGAGAGTCTACAATGAGCAGTTCTTC. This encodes CASSLDGRVYNEQFF.